This T cell receptor beta chain emerged from a study of cytomegalovirus exposure and HLA in healthy donors (dated by TCRdb to about 2017). Study-wide context: An earlier analysis of some 620 of the donors reported around 280 Gb of sequence data and 95 million to 140 million unique TCR beta sequences obtained from about 179 million T cells. The study was designed to test whether signatures of past pathogen exposure could be identified by cataloging public T cell receptors. Of the 350 to 450 genotyped donors, approximately 81% were placed in the genetic ancestry cluster associated with self-reported Caucasian donors. HLA typing included class I and class II loci at four-digit resolution. About 310 gigabases of sequencing data and approximately 84 million unique TCR sequences were included in an early release covering about 600 HLA-typed donors. Four to six DR-DQ haplotypes were handled as single units for association and clustering because linkage in the cohort was strong. Rather than drawing on any new phenotypic data, the later analysis identified candidate immune exposures from TCR beta sequences and the way those sequences occurred across donors. Every repertoire in the discovery cohort had been generated on one and the same sequencing platform. In a later analysis, previously published TCR beta repertoires from about 670 donors were re-analyzed and high-resolution HLA genotyping was added so that TCR occurrence patterns could be studied. Typing coverage varied by locus: roughly 629-630 donors for A, B, C, DRB1 and DQB1; approximately 500 for DQA1; approximately 570 for DPA1; roughly 450 for DPB1. Besides the first cohort of approximately 710 subjects, a separate validation cohort made up of over 95 different subjects was used. To predict cytomegalovirus infection status, the study brought together high-throughput TCR immunosequencing, statistical association of individual TCRs with disease status, and machine learning. The T cell repertoires of several hundred subjects were profiled by immunosequencing and related to cytomegalovirus serostatus. An earlier analysis of around 580 of the donors used high-throughput TCR beta sequencing to judge whether each TCR beta V gene segment behaved as functional or pseudogenic. Donor age, sex, ethnicity and CMV serostatus were compiled alongside the repertoire data. On average, about 200,000 unique TCR beta nucleotide sequences were sequenced per donor among fewer than 500 genotyped donors of the cohort, with roughly 18% of those sequences being non-productive. Genome-wide SNP genotypes for about 60% of the roughly 670 donors were used in a later genetic analysis, which treated that subset as a discovery cohort. Study-level results and caveats: Because counts were too low, seventeen rarely observed V segments, including chromosome 9 orphons, were excluded from the earlier analysis of several hundred of the donors. Roughly uniform sequencing depth across donors was assumed in presence/absence analyses, although this assumption may not hold. In vitro tests confirmed that three of the cytomegalovirus-associated TCR beta chains recognize cytomegalovirus antigens. In a later genetic analysis, fewer N-insertions in productive TCRs were reported among donors in an Asian-associated ancestry cluster than the approximately 670-donor mean. A further reported finding was that TCR beta sequences accurately predicted the HLA-A and HLA-B alleles for most subjects in the first cohort. In the study, approximately 160 TCR beta chains were listed as associated with cytomegalovirus. Only TCR beta chains were sequenced in this cohort, and the absence of alpha or paired-chain data limited detectable features. According to the authors, the approach could potentially be generalized to other disease states and immunological phenotypes. When HLA alleles, especially DR and DQ, strongly co-occurred, TCR associations were difficult to assign to individual alleles. HLA typing was unavailable for some donors at each locus, so association tests used only the typed subset. A later genetic analysis associated a missense DCLRE1C variant with V-gene and J-gene trimming of TCR beta chains, and an independent cohort replicated the association. The sequencing pipeline was judged likely to have produced a cluster of highly shared sequence variants as a technical artifact. The 87-base-pair reads could not distinguish some IMGT-functional V segments, including TRBV6-2 and TRBV6-3, so those segments were excluded. Broadly in line with IMGT annotations, most TCR beta V segments showed up in productive rearrangements about 87% or about 30% of the time in an earlier analysis of several hundred of the donors. According to a later analysis, TCR association rates differed among HLA loci, with DRB1 alleles showing the most associated TCRs and HLA-C alleles showing the fewest. In a later analysis, 16,951 TCR beta sequences were associated with specific HLA alleles at a false discovery rate of 0.05. A later analysis found that HLA-associated TCR beta chains were more clonally expanded and had lower generation probabilities than equally common non-associated chains. Correlated functional status among segregating V segments might reflect linkage disequilibrium, but an unknown experimental factor could not be ruled out. A later analysis reported that several top co-occurrence clusters appeared linked to parvovirus B19, influenza, CMV and Epstein-Barr virus. Cytomegalovirus status was reported to be diagnosed by the classifier with high specificity and sensitivity in both the original and validation cohorts. While some public TCRs were present in many individuals, most TCR sequences turned up only very rarely across donors. In a later analysis, most CMV-associated TCR beta chains were found to appear HLA-restricted, with HLA associations seemingly driven largely by CMV exposure. For the cohort, immune exposure information was limited to CMV serostatus.

In total, approximately 690 healthy bone marrow donors made up the cohort. Cohort members were all nominally healthy when sampled, although unrecorded immune exposures were likely present. The donor tested CMV seropositive and was one of the 289 seropositive cohort members. A peripheral blood sample was provided by each donor, and peripheral blood mononuclear cells were used for TCR beta sequencing. The Qiagen DNeasy Blood Extraction Kit was used to extract genomic DNA from the blood cell samples. Sequences SEHNR (CDR1) and FQNEAQ (CDR2) are obtained from the germline V gene (reference sequence). V is shortened by 5 bases, J by 1 base, and the region joining them spans 12 bases. Taken from cysteine to phenylalanine, the CDR3 has 14 residues. The CDR3 DNA has 42 bases and is translated from base 1. The library was obtained by the immunoSEQ multiplex PCR assay. For the multiplex PCR, a mixture combining 60 forward primers for TCR Vbeta segments and 13 reverse primers for TCR Jbeta segments was used. The CDR3 region of rearranged TCR beta genes was amplified from genomic DNA by a multiplex PCR assay. On the Illumina HiSeq System, the amplified TCR beta libraries were sequenced as 87-base-pair reads. In the paper's pipeline: A later analysis tallied about 77 million unique TCR beta chains across the 700 or so repertoires, and around 10 million of those chains were shared by two or more donors. To remove PCR and sequencing errors, raw reads were error-corrected and collapsed into unique sequences using a nearest-neighbor algorithm that merged closely related sequences. Alignment of CDR3 sequences to IMGT reference sequences was used to assign V, D and J gene segments. For a sequence to be retained, a match of at least six nucleotides to both a V gene segment and a J gene segment was required. Rearrangements were called productive when the CDR3 lacked stop codons and stayed in frame with V and J; all others were non-productive. Following IMGT convention, CDR3 was defined as the stretch from the second conserved V-encoded cysteine to the conserved J-encoded phenylalanine. The earlier analysis of roughly 590 of the donors excluded any sequence lacking an unambiguous match to a single V gene segment. In an earlier analysis of some 590 of the donors, V segments were called functional above 56.7% productive rearrangements and were called segregating when the between-donor standard deviation exceeded 5%. A statistical classification framework was built for diagnosing cytomegalovirus status from the catalog of TCR beta chain sequences. In a later analysis, TCR nucleotide sequences were compared against IMGT/GENE-DB human TR gene sequences so that V and J genes could be assigned. Using the TCRdist pipeline, a later analysis assigned CDR3 sequences along with most-parsimonious VDJ recombination scenarios. In a later analysis, every TCR beta chain was defined by the combination of its CDR3 amino acid sequence and its V-gene family, and reads without a unique V-gene family were dropped. As a way to deal with suspected cross-contamination and a sequencing artifact, a later analysis dropped 450 to 700 nucleotide sequences that were highly shared and had low generation probability. In a later analysis, a clonal expansion index was calculated for each public chain from normalized within-repertoire ranks of inferred template counts. A later analysis computed generation probabilities with a VDJ recombination model fitted to out-of-frame rearrangements, and checked the results against IGoR. Hypergeometric tests were used in a later analysis to score TCR-TCR, TCR-HLA and TCR-CMV co-occurrence, with a repertoire-size bias correction applied to the TCR pairs. A later analysis estimated false discovery rates by permuting HLA or CMV assignments 20 times. A later analysis grouped co-occurring TCRs with DBSCAN, adding TCRdist sequence similarity when clustering within HLA-allele-positive subsets. Repertoires with fewer than 30,000 or more than 120,000 public chains, plus five repertoires with anomalous nucleotide sharing, were excluded from co-occurrence clustering. TCRdb limited this immuneACCESS table to in-frame rearrangements with V and J called. A share of clones is missing; checked studies link under half to unresolved V genes, and the rest is unexplained. Clonal size and the V and J genes are those of that table, whereas D and trimming came from the DNA. The table for this sample lists 150,000 to 200,000 clones; around 80% of them were counted only once. The ten largest make up about 13% of the sample.

As regards this clone: It lacks a known antigen. No quality values exist for individual bases; no much larger clone is one base distant.

This sequence was found in a woman aged 50 to 65 in good health and CMV-seropositive. The sequencing input was PBMCs. Recombination linked TRBV7-9 to TRBJ2-7, with the D gene call left open. The encoded CDR3 is CASSPPGSSYEQYF. The DNA sequence is TGTGCCAGCAGCCCACCCGGGTCTTCCTACGAGCAGTACTTC.